This T cell receptor (beta chain) comes out of a study of cytomegalovirus exposure and HLA in healthy donors. Trimming cost V 6 bases and J 3 bases, with 11 bases left between them. CDR1 and CDR2 (germline): LNHDA, SQIVND (reference sequence). The CDR3 consists of 13 residues. The PCR had 60 Vbeta and 13 Jbeta primers. The protocol was immunoSEQ multiplex PCR, while the TCRdb copy is restricted to in-frame clones and leaves out a portion. The table shows roughly 150,000 clones, with 79% occurring only once. The rearrangement uses TRBV19 and TRBJ2-5; D possibly corresponds to TRBD2 (7 bases). Sequenced sample: PBMCs. The TCR originated in a man aged 35 to 55 in good health and CMV-seropositive. The CDR3 protein is CASRRGGEETQYF. Here the CDR3 DNA reads TGTGCCAGTAGGAGGGGGGGGGAAGAGACCCAGTACTTC. The variable domain in full, with the rest retrieved from reference TRBV19 and TRBJ2-5, is DGGITQSPKYLFRKEGQNVTLSCEQNLNHDAMYWYRQDPGQGLRLIYYSQIVNDFQKGDIAEGYSVSREKKESFPLTVTSAQKNPTAFYLCASRRGGEETQYFGPGTRLLVL.